The entry below gives a single T cell receptor (beta chain) sequence along with its context. The antigen remains undetermined. This specimen belongs to a study of siplizumab effects on memory and regulatory T cells. Study results and caveats: An assignable naive or memory phenotype was lacking in roughly 80-97% of proliferating CD4+ or CD8+ clones. Proliferating Tregs taken from siplizumab cultures were not shown to have a confirmed suppressive function. The naive T cell population seemed more diverse than memory cells and seemed a major contributor to the alloresponse. With siplizumab, mappable alloreactive CD4+ clones averaged roughly 72% Treg-derived, versus under 30% in controls.

Measured with immunoSEQ multiplex PCR; TCRdb has only the in-frame clones, and not every one. The sample holds over 45,000 clones; 95% to 98% are singletons and the top ten take about 1%. Trimming took 6 bases from V and 7 from J; bases not matched to a gene: 6. The CDR3 has 12 amino acids. CDR1 is SQVTM and CDR2 is ANQGSEA in the germline V gene. The TCR was taken from a human donor in good health. Sequencing used naive CD8+ T cells sorted from blood. The genes are TRBV29-1 and TRBJ1-2, with TRBD1 matching 9 bases. The CDR3 bases are TGCAGCGTCGACCGGGACAGGGCTGGCTACACCTTC. Protein: CSVDRDRAGYTF.